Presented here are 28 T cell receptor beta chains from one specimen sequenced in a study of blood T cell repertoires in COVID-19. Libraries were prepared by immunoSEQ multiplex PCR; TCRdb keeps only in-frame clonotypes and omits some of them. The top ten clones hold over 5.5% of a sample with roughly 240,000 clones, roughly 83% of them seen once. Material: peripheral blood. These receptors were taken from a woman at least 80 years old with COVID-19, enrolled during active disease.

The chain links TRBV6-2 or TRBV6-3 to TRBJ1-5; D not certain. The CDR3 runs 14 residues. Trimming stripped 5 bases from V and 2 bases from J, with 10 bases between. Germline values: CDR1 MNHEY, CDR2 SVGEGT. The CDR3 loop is CASSRAIGNQPQHF. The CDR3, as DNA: TGTGCCAGCAGTCGAGCCATAGGCAATCAGCCCCAGCATTTT.

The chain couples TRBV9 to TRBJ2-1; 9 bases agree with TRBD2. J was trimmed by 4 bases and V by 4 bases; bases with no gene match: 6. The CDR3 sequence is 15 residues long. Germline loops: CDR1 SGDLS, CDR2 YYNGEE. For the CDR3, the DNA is TGTGCCAGCAGCCCCCGACTAGCGGCTTACAATGAGCAGTTCTTC. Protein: CASSPRLAAYNEQFF.

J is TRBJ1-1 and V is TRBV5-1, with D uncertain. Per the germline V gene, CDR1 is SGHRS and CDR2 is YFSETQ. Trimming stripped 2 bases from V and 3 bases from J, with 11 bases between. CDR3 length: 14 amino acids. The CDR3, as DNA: TGCGCCAGCAGCTTATCATCGGAGTACACTGAAGCTTTCTTT. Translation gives CASSLSSEYTEAFF.

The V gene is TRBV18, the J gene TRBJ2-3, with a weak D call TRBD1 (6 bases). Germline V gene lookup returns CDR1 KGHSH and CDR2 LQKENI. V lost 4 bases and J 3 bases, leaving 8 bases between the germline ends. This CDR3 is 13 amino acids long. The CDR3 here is CASSRQETDTQYF. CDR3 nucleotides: TGTGCCAGCTCACGACAGGAGACAGATACGCAGTATTTT.

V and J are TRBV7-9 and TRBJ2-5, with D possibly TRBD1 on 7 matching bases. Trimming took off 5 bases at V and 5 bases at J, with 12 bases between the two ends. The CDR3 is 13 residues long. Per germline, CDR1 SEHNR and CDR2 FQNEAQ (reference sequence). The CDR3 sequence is CASSPQGGETQYF. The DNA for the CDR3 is TGTGCCAGCAGCCCGCAGGGGGGCGAGACCCAGTACTTC.

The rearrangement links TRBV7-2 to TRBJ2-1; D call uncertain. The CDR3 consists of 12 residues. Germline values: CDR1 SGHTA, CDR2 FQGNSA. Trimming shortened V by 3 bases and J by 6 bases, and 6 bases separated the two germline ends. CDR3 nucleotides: TGTGCCAGCAGCTTCCTATTCAATGAGCAGTTCTTC. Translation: CASSFLFNEQFF.

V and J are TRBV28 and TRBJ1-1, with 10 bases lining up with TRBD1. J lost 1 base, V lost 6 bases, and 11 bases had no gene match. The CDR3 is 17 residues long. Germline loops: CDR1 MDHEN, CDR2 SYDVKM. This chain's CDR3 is CASSHDRGRVGNTEAFF. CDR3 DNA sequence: TGTGCCAGCAGCCACGACAGGGGGCGGGTTGGGAACACTGAAGCTTTCTTT.

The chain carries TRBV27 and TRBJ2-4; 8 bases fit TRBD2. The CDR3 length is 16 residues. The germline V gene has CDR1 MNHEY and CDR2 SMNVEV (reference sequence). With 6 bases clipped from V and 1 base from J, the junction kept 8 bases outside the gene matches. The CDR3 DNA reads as TGTGCCAGCAGCGGGCTAGCGGGCGGCGCCAAAAACATTCAGTACTTC. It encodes CASSGLAGGAKNIQYF.

This chain's CDR3 is CATSDAGDYGYTF. The CDR3 nucleotides read TGTGCCACCAGTGATGCAGGGGACTATGGCTACACCTTC. The rearrangement links TRBV24-1 to TRBJ1-2; the D gene is possibly TRBD1 (6 bases). CDR1 and CDR2 from the germline V gene are KGHDR and SFDVKD. This CDR3 contains 13 residues. Trimming removed 3 bases from V and 3 bases from J, with 7 bases in between.

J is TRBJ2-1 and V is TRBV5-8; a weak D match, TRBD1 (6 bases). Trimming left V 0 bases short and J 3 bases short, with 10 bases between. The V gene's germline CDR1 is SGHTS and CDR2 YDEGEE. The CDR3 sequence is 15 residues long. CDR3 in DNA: TGTGCCAGCAGCTTGGTACAGGGCGTCTACAATGAGCAGTTCTTC. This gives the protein CASSLVQGVYNEQFF.

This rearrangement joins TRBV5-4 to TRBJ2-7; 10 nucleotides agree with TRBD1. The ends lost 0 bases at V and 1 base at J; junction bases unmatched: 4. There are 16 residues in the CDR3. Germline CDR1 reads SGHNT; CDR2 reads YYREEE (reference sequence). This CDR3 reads CASSLVGQGESYEQYF. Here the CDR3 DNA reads TGTGCCAGCAGCTTGGTCGGACAGGGGGAGTCCTACGAGCAGTACTTC.

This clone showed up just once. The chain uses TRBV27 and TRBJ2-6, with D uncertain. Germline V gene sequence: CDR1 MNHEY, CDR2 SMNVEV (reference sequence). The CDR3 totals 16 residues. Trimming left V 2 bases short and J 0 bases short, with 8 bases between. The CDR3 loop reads CASSLIPGSGANVLTF. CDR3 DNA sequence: TGTGCCAGCAGTTTAATCCCGGGCTCTGGGGCCAACGTCCTGACTTTC. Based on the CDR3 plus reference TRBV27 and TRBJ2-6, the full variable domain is EAQVTQNPRYLITVTGKKLTVTCSQNMNHEYMSWYRQDPGLGLRQIYYSMNVEVTDKGDVPEGYKVSRKEKRNFPLILESPSPNQTSLYFCASSLIPGSGANVLTFGAGSRLTVL.

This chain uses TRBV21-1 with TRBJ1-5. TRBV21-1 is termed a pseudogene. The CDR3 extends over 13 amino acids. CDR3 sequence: CASSKRRFQPQHF. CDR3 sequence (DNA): TGTGCCAGCAGCAAAAGGAGGTTTCAGCCCCAGCATTTT.

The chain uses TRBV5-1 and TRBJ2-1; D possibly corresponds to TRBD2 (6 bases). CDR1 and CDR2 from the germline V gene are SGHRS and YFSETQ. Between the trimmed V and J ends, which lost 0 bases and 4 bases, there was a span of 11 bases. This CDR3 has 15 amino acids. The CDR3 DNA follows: TGCGCCAGCAGCTTGGAGGGTGGGGGGTACAATGAGCAGTTCTTC. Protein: CASSLEGGGYNEQFF. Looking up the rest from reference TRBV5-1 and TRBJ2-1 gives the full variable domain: KAGVTQTPRYLIKTRGQQVTLSCSPISGHRSVSWYQQTPGQGLQFLFEYFSETQRNKGNFPGRFSGRQFSNSRSEMNVSTLELGDSALYLCASSLEGGGYNEQFFGPGTRLTVL.

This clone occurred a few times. Here the CDR3 DNA reads TGTGCCAGCACGGAGGATTGGGATTCACCCCTCCACTTT. This encodes CASTEDWDSPLHF. This sequence joins TRBV19 and TRBJ1-6; D call uncertain. Germline CDR1 is LNHDA and CDR2 is SQIVND (reference sequence). Trimming left V 9 bases short and J 8 bases short, with 14 bases between. The CDR3 is 13 amino acids.

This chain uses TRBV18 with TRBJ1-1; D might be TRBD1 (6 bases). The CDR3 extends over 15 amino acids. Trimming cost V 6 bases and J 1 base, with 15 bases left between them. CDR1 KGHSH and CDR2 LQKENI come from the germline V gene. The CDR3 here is CASSIYQGTNTEAFF. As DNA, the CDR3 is TGTGCCAGCTCTATTTACCAGGGGACGAACACTGAAGCTTTCTTT.

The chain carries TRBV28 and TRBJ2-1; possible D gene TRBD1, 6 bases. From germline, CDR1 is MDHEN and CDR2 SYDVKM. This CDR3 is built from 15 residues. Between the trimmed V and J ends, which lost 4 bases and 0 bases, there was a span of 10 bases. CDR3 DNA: TGTGCCAGCAGTTCGGGACAATTCTCCTACAATGAGCAGTTCTTC. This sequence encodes CASSSGQFSYNEQFF.

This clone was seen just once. CDR3 region: CASSLAVRNTIYF. The CDR3 DNA reads TGTGCCAGCAGCTTGGCGGTGAGAAACACCATATATTTT. V and J are TRBV5-8 and TRBJ1-3; the D is unclear. The CDR3 spans 13 residues. The germline V and J ends were trimmed by 0 bases and 5 bases, with 6 bases remaining between them. The germline V gene has CDR1 SGHTS and CDR2 YDEGEE.

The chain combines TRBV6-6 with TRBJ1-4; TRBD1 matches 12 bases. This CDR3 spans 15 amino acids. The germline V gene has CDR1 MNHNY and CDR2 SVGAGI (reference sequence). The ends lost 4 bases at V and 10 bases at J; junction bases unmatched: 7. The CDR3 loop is CASSSPGQGAVKLFF. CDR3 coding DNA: TGTGCCAGCAGTTCGCCGGGACAGGGGGCGGTAAAACTGTTTTTT.

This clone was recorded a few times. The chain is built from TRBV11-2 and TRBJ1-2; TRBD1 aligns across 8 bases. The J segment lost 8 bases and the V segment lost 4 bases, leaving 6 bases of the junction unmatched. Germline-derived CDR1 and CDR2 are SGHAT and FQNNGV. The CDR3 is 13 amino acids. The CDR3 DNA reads TGTGCCAGCAGCTCCCAGGGGGCGGGAGGCTACACCTTC. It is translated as CASSSQGAGGYTF.

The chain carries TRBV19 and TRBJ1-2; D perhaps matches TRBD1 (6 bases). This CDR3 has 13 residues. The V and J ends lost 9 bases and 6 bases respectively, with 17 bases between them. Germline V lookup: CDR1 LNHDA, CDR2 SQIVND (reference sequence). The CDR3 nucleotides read TGTGCCAGCGGACAGTCCCTCGGGGATGGCTACACCTTC. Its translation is CASGQSLGDGYTF. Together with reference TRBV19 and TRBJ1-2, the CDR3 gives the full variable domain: DGGITQSPKYLFRKEGQNVTLSCEQNLNHDAMYWYRQDPGQGLRLIYYSQIVNDFQKGDIAEGYSVSREKKESFPLTVTSAQKNPTAFYLCASGQSLGDGYTFGSGTRLTVV.

The CDR3 DNA is TGTGCCAGCAGTCCCCTGGTTAGTACTGAAGCTTTCTTT. Translating gives CASSPLVSTEAFF. The chain combines TRBV27 with TRBJ1-1, with D hard to call. V lost 5 bases and J 5 bases, leaving 12 bases between the germline ends. This CDR3 is built from 13 residues. Germline assignment: CDR1 MNHEY and CDR2 SMNVEV (reference sequence).

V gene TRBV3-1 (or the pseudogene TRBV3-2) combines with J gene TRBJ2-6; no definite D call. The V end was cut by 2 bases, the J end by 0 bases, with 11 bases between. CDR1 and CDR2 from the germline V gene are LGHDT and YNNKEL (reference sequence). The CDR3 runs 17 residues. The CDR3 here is CASSQTPDISGANVLTF. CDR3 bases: TGTGCCAGCAGCCAAACCCCAGACATCTCTGGGGCCAACGTCCTGACTTTC.

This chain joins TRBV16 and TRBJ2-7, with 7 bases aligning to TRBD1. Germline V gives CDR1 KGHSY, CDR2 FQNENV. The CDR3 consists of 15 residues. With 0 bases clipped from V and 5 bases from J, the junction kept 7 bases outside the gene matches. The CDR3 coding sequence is TGTGCCAGCAGCCAATCCGGGACAGCAAGGGACGAGCAGTACTTC. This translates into CASSQSGTARDEQYF.

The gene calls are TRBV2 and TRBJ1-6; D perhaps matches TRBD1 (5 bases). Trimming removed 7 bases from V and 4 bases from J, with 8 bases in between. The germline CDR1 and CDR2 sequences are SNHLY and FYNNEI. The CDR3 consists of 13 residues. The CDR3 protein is CASIRDYNSPLHF. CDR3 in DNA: TGTGCCAGCATCAGGGATTATAATTCACCCCTCCACTTT.

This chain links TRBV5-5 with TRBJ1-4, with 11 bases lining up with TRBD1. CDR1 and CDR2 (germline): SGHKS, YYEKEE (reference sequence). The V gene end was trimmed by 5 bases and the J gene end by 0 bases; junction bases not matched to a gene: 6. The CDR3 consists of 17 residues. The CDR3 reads CASRPGGQGATNEKLFF. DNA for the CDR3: TGTGCCAGCAGGCCCGGGGGACAGGGGGCAACTAATGAAAAACTGTTTTTT.

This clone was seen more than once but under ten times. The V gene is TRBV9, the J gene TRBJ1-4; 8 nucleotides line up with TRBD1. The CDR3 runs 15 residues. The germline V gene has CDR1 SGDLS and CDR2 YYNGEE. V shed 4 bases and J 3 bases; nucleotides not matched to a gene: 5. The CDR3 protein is CASSTRGLSNEKLFF. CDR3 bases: TGTGCCAGCAGCACCAGGGGGCTATCTAATGAAAAACTGTTTTTT.

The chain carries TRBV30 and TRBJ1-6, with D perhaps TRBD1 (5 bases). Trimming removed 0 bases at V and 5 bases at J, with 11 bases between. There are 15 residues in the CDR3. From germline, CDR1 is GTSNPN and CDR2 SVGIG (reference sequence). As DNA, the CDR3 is TGTGCCTGGAGTGTATTGGGCAGGGATAATTCACCCCTCCACTTT. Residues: CAWSVLGRDNSPLHF.